The entry that follows covers one T cell receptor beta chain sequence. The antigen remains undetermined. The data stem from a study of chemoradiotherapy in HPV16-positive cancers. For the study at large: A couple of HPV16-positive patients' cells yielded candidate HPV-specific clones and common motifs.

Notes on the study in general: Non-HPV-specific T cells did not expand in tumors during treatment, whereas candidate HPV-specific clones and E7-related motifs did. Better recurrence-free survival went with HPV-responsive T-cell expansion in HPV16-positive patients. The functional HPV-specific definition rests on just a couple of HPV16-positive patients.

Using immunoSEQ multiplex PCR, the repertoire was profiled, and TCRdb retains in-frame clones only, with some absent. The data hold around 1,800 clones, with 82% observed a single time. There are 15 residues in the CDR3. V was trimmed by 0 bases and J by 4 bases, leaving 10 bases between them. Germline values: CDR1 LNHDA, CDR2 SQIVND (reference sequence). This receptor was obtained from a human donor with HPV-associated anogenital cancer. This sequence joins TRBV19 and TRBJ2-1, with D perhaps TRBD1 (5 bases). The sample was tumor tissue, taken from a patient who underwent chemoradiotherapy. The CDR3 coding sequence is TGTGCCAGTAGTATAGAAGCCAGGGTTTACAATGAGCAGTTCTTC. This encodes CASSIEARVYNEQFF.